This TCR beta chain was identified in a study of cytomegalovirus exposure and HLA in healthy donors. Whole-study findings and limits: TCR beta V- and J-gene trimming was later associated with a missense DCLRE1C variant. High specificity and sensitivity for cytomegalovirus status were reported for the classifier. Cytomegalovirus association was assigned to approximately 160 TCR beta chains.

Germline CDR1 SNHLY, CDR2 FYNNEI. The CDR3 is 13 residues long. V dropped 7 bases and J dropped 7 bases, with 11 bases sitting between them. The PCR employed 60 Vbeta primers together with 13 Jbeta primers. Per the original methods: Later work found 80 million or so unique TCR beta chains, with some 11 million shared. Profiling relied on immunoSEQ multiplex PCR, and the TCRdb table lists in-frame clones only, not all of them. V and J calls and clone size are given by that table; D and trimming were obtained from the DNA. Here the sample spans 86,000 or so clones, roughly 77% being singletons. To note about this clone: Its specificity is not known.

The receptor was isolated from a middle-aged woman in good health and CMV-seropositive. The V and J genes are TRBV2 and TRBJ1-6; D may be TRBD1 (5 bases). The sample comprised PBMCs. CDR3 loop: CASTRGPNSPLHF. The CDR3 nucleotides are TGTGCCAGCACAAGGGGCCCAAATTCACCCCTCCACTTT.